Each of the 19 T cell receptor beta chains below was sequenced from the same sample in a study of T cell changes during pregnancy in multiple sclerosis. TCRdb's copy holds only in-frame clones and misses some; the assay was immunoSEQ multiplex PCR. Of under 40,000 clones listed, around 93% are singletons. This specimen consisted of CD4+ T cells from peripheral blood mononuclear cells, obtained in the third trimester of pregnancy. These receptors were collected from a female donor in good health, enrolled as a control in a pregnancy study.

This sequence joins TRBV19 and TRBJ2-3, with D possibly TRBD2 on 6 matching bases. From germline, CDR1 is LNHDA and CDR2 SQIVND (reference sequence). The CDR3 is 13 residues long. V shed 7 bases and J shed 6 bases, with 14 bases lying between them. In DNA, the CDR3 is TGTGCCAGTACACCCAAGGGACTTGATACGCAGTATTTT. Amino acid sequence: CASTPKGLDTQYF.

The V gene is TRBV5-4, the J gene TRBJ1-5; TRBD1 is a possible D gene (5 bases). This CDR3 comprises 13 residues. V was cut by 0 bases and J by 7 bases, with 8 bases left in between. Germline CDR1 SGHNT, CDR2 YYREEE (reference sequence). CDR3 loop: CASSLDGGQPQHF. DNA for the CDR3: TGTGCCAGCAGCTTGGACGGGGGACAGCCCCAGCATTTT.

The J gene is TRBJ2-7, the V gene TRBV5-8, with 10 bases identical to TRBD1. The CDR3 runs to 15 residues. Germline CDR1 and CDR2: SGHTS and YDEGEE. V gave up 1 base and J gave up 6 bases; unmatched junction bases: 7. The CDR3 protein is CASSLRDRGFSEQYF. CDR3 in DNA: TGTGCCAGCAGCTTGAGGGACAGGGGTTTCTCCGAGCAGTACTTC.

The chain couples TRBV9 to TRBJ2-2; the D gene is possibly TRBD1 (6 bases). This CDR3 contains 14 residues. Looked up from germline, CDR1 is SGDLS and CDR2 is YYNGEE. V was trimmed by 2 bases and J by 7 bases, leaving 12 bases between them. CDR3 region: CASSVLGGGGELFF. The DNA of the CDR3 is TGTGCCAGCAGCGTTCTAGGGGGTGGCGGGGAGCTGTTTTTT.

This chain connects TRBV29-1 to TRBJ1-5, with a possible D match to TRBD1 (5 bases). In germline, CDR1 is SQVTM, CDR2 ANQGSEA. CDR3 size: 14 residues. Trimming stripped 4 bases from V and 4 bases from J, with 14 bases between. The CDR3 DNA follows: TGCAGCGTTGTGTCAGGGTCGGCAAATCAGCCCCAGCATTTT. Protein product: CSVVSGSANQPQHF. Drawing the rest from reference TRBV29-1 and TRBJ1-5, the complete variable domain is SAVISQKPSRDICQRGTSLTIQCQVDSQVTMMFWYRQQPGQSLTLIATANQGSEATYESGFVIDKFPISRPNLTFSTLTVSNMSPEDSSIYLCSVVSGSANQPQHFGDGTRLSIL.

V gene TRBV4-1 combines with J gene TRBJ1-1; D uncertain. Germline lookup yields CDR1 MGHRA and CDR2 YSYEKL. This CDR3 comprises 14 residues. V lost 4 bases, J lost 4 bases, and 13 bases lay in between. In DNA, the CDR3 is TGCGCCAGCAGCCCCTTGGCGGGGTTCACTGAAGCTTTCTTT. This encodes CASSPLAGFTEAFF.

The J gene is TRBJ1-2, the V gene TRBV28; 7 bases match TRBD1. The germline CDR1 and CDR2 sequences are MDHEN and SYDVKM. CDR3 size: 13 residues. Germline trimming cut 5 bases from V and 8 bases from J; bases unmatched to any gene: 8. CDR3 sequence: CASSKGQISGYTF. CDR3 DNA sequence: TGTGCCAGCAGTAAGGGACAGATCTCCGGCTACACCTTC.

The chain links TRBV13 to TRBJ2-7, with a possible D match to TRBD2 (5 bases). The V end was cut by 4 bases, the J end by 7 bases, with 11 bases between. Germline CDR1 is PRHDT and CDR2 is FYEKMQ (reference sequence). The CDR3 is 12 amino acids. CDR3 sequence: CASSSRGGEQYF. The CDR3 DNA reads as TGTGCCAGCAGCTCCCGAGGCGGGGAGCAGTACTTC.

This clone has only one observation. The V gene is TRBV7-3, the J gene TRBJ1-1; no clear D. The germline gives CDR1 SGHTA, CDR2 FQGTGA. The CDR3 sequence is 15 residues long. With 2 bases removed from V and 4 bases from J, the gap between germline ends came to 14 bases. The CDR3 DNA follows: TGTGCCAGCAGCTTATCAGGTCGCGAGGGCACTGAAGCTTTCTTT. Translation: CASSLSGREGTEAFF. Variable domain in full (rest from reference TRBV7-3 and TRBJ1-1): GAGVSQTPSNKVTEKGKYVELRCDPISGHTALYWYRQSLGQGPEFLIYFQGTGAADDSGLPNDRFFAVRPEGSVSTLKIQRTERGDSAVYLCASSLSGREGTEAFFGQGTRLTVV.

The rearrangement joins TRBV11-2 to TRBJ2-7; the D is unclear. V lost 3 bases, J lost 3 bases, and 12 bases lay in between. This CDR3 spans 14 amino acids. The germline CDR1 and CDR2 sequences are SGHAT and FQNNGV. CDR3 residues: CASSLRQSYYEQYF. CDR3 DNA sequence: TGTGCCAGCAGCTTGAGACAATCCTACTACGAGCAGTACTTC.

The chain uses TRBV5-6 and TRBJ1-5; no clear D gene. The germline gives CDR1 SGHDT, CDR2 YYEEEE. This CDR3 is 13 amino acids long. V was pared by 6 bases and J by 5 bases, with 12 bases between. CDR3 protein: CASMVRAYQPQHF. The CDR3 DNA reads TGTGCCAGCATGGTGAGGGCATATCAGCCCCAGCATTTT. Full variable domain (remainder filled in from reference TRBV5-6 and TRBJ1-5): DAGVTQSPTHLIKTRGQQVTLRCSPKSGHDTVSWYQQALGQGPQFIFQYYEEEERQRGNFPDRFSGHQFPNYSSELNVNALLLGDSALYLCASMVRAYQPQHFGDGTRLSIL.

This chain uses TRBV30 with TRBJ2-3; TRBD1 matches 8 bases. V lost 3 bases to trimming and J lost 5 bases; unmatched junction nucleotides: 7. The germline gives CDR1 GTSNPN, CDR2 SVGIG (reference sequence). The length of the CDR3 is 14 residues. CDR3: CAWRQQGGGDTQYF. CDR3 coding DNA: TGTGCCTGGAGACAACAGGGGGGAGGAGATACGCAGTATTTT.

This chain uses TRBV6-1 with TRBJ2-2, with TRBD2 matching 7 bases. The V gene end was trimmed by 2 bases and the J gene end by 0 bases; junction bases not matched to a gene: 9. The CDR3 spans 18 residues. In germline, CDR1 is MNHNS, CDR2 SASEGT. The CDR3 sequence: CASSESFRGGTNTGELFF. In DNA form, the CDR3 reads TGTGCCAGCAGTGAAAGCTTCCGCGGGGGAACGAACACCGGGGAGCTGTTTTTT.

The rearrangement joins TRBV2 to TRBJ1-4, with D hard to call. The CDR3 runs to 13 residues. Germline CDR1 SNHLY, CDR2 FYNNEI. V lost 7 bases and J 5 bases, leaving 11 bases between the germline ends. The CDR3 DNA sequence: TGTGCCAGCATTCGGACTTTGAATGAAAAACTGTTTTTT. Amino acid sequence: CASIRTLNEKLFF.

V usage is TRBV7-2 and J usage is TRBJ2-2, with 7 positions matching TRBD2. Trimming took 0 bases from V and 0 from J; bases not matched to a gene: 4. Germline V gives CDR1 SGHTA, CDR2 FQGNSA. The CDR3 totals 17 residues. In DNA, the CDR3 is TGTGCCAGCAGCTTAGCGGGACGGGGGGCGAACACCGGGGAGCTGTTTTTT. It codes for CASSLAGRGANTGELFF.

This chain links TRBV7-2 with TRBJ1-1; D is ambiguous. Trimming stripped 2 bases from V and 2 bases from J, with 12 bases between. The CDR3 length is 15 residues. Germline values: CDR1 SGHTA, CDR2 FQGNSA. DNA of the CDR3: TGTGCCAGCAGCTTAAGCCCCGATCGTAACACTGAAGCTTTCTTT. Its translation: CASSLSPDRNTEAFF.

The chain employs TRBV5-6 and TRBJ2-1, with D perhaps matching TRBD2 (7 bases). The germline gives CDR1 SGHDT, CDR2 YYEEEE. This CDR3 spans 17 amino acids. Trimming pared 3 bases from V and 0 bases from J, leaving 16 bases between. DNA for the CDR3: TGTGCCAGCAGCTCTCCGGGGGGCGCCGGCTCCTACAATGAGCAGTTCTTC. Encoded protein: CASSSPGGAGSYNEQFF.

J is TRBJ2-3 and V is TRBV5-1; 15 bases map to TRBD2. The CDR3 has 17 amino acids. J was trimmed by 0 bases and V by 6 bases; bases with no gene match: 5. Germline V gene sequence: CDR1 SGHRS, CDR2 YFSETQ. CDR3: CASKRGLAGGSTDTQYF. The DNA of the CDR3 is TGCGCCAGCAAAAGGGGACTAGCGGGGGGTAGCACAGATACGCAGTATTTT.

V gene TRBV7-9 combines with J gene TRBJ1-6; 10 positions agree with TRBD1. CDR3 length equals 15 residues. Germline lookup yields CDR1 SEHNR and CDR2 FQNEAQ (reference sequence). The junction had 10 bases not matched to a gene; V was cut back by 10 bases and J by 7 bases. CDR3 coding DNA: TGTGCCACCACGGCCCCGGGACAGGGGAATTCACCCCTCCACTTT. Its protein product is CATTAPGQGNSPLHF. Supplemented by reference TRBV7-9 and TRBJ1-6, the full variable domain reads DTGVSQNPRHKITKRGQNVTFRCDPISEHNRLYWYRQTLGQGPEFLTYFQNEAQLEKSRLLSDRFSAERPKGSFSTLEIQRTEQGDSAMYLCATTAPGQGNSPLHFGNGTRLTVT.